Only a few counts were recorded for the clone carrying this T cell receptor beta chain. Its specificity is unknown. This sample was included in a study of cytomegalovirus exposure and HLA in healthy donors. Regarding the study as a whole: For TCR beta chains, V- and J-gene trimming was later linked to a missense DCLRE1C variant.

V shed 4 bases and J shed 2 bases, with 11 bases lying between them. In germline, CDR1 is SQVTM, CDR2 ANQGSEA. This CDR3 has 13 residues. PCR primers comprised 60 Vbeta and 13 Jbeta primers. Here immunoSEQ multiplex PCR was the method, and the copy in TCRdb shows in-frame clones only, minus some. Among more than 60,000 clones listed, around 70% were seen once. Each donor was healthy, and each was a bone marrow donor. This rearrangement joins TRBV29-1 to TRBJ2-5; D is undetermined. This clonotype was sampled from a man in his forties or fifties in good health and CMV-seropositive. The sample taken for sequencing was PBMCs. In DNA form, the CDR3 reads TGCAGCGTTGTCCAGCTCGGGCAAGAGACCCAGTACTTC. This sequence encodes CSVVQLGQETQYF.